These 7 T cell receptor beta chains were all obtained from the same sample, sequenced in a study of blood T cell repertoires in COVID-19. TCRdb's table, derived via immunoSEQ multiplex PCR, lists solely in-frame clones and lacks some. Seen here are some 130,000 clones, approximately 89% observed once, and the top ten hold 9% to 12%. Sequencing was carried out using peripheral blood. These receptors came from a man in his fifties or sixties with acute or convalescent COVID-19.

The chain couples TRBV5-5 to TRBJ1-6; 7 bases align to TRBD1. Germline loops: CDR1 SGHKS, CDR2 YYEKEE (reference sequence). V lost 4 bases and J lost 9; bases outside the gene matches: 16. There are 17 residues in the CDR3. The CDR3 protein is CASSGGYDRVSPSPLHF. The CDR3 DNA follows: TGTGCCAGCAGCGGAGGCTACGACAGGGTATCGCCTTCACCCCTCCACTTT. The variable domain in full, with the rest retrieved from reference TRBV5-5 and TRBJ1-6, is DAGVTQSPTHLIKTRGQQVTLRCSPISGHKSVSWYQQVLGQGPQFIFQYYEKEERGRGNFPDRFSARQFPNYSSELNVNALLLGDSALYLCASSGGYDRVSPSPLHFGNGTRLTVT.

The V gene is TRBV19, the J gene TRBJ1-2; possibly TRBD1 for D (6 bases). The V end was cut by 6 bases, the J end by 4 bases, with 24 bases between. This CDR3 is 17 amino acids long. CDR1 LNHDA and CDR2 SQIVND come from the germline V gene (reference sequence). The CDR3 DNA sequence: TGTGCCAGTAGACCCGCCGGACAGCGCCCTTTGGGCTATGGCTACACCTTC. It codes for CASRPAGQRPLGYGYTF. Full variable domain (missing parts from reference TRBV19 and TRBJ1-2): DGGITQSPKYLFRKEGQNVTLSCEQNLNHDAMYWYRQDPGQGLRLIYYSQIVNDFQKGDIAEGYSVSREKKESFPLTVTSAQKNPTAFYLCASRPAGQRPLGYGYTFGSGTRLTVV.

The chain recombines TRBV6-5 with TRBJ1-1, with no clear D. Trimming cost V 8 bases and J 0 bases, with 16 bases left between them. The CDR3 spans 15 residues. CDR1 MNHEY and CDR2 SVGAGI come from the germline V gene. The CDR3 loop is CASEIRRSMNTEAFF. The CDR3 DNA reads TGTGCCAGCGAAATCCGACGGAGCATGAACACTGAAGCTTTCTTT.

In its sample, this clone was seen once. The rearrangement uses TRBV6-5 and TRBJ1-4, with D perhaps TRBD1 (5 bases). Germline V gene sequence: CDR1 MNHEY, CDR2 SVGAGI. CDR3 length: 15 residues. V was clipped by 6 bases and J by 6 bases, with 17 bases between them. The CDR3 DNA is TGTGCCAGCAGATCTCCGGGACTGCTACATGAAAAACTGTTTTTT. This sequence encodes CASRSPGLLHEKLFF.

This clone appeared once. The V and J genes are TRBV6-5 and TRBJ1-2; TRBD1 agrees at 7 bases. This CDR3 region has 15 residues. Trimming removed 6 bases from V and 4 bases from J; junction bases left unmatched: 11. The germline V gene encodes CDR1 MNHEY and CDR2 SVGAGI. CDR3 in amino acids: CASRDYRGPPYGYTF. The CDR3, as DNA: TGTGCCAGCAGGGATTATAGGGGGCCACCCTATGGCTACACCTTC.

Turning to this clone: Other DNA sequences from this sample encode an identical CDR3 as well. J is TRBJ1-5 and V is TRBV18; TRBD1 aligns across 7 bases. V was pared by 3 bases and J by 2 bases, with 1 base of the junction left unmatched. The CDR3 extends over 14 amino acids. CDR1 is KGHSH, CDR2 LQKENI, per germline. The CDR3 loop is CASSPGQGNQPQHF. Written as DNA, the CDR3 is TGTGCCAGCTCACCCGGACAGGGCAATCAGCCCCAGCATTTT.

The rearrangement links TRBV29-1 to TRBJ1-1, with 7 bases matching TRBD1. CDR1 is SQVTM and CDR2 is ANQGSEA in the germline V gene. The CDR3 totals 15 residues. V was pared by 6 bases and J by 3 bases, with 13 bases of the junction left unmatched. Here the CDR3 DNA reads TGCAGCGTGGGAACAGGGGTCTGGGCCGACACTGAAGCTTTCTTT. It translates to CSVGTGVWADTEAFF.